This T cell receptor beta chain was found in a study of T cells after yellow fever vaccination. TCRdb re-called the 5' RACE reads through MiXCR, storing one row per CDR3 protein. Among over 250,000 distinct CDR3 sequences listed, roughly 4.3% were seen once. This clonotype was counted ten times or more. Trimming took off 6 bases at V and 0 bases at J, with 10 bases between the two ends. The CDR3 has 13 residues. The germline V gene has CDR1 DFQATT and CDR2 SNEGSKA (reference sequence). The material was PBMCs, obtained 5 days after the yellow fever booster vaccination. The sequence came from a man aged 18 to 30 who received the YFV17D yellow fever vaccine. The V call is TRBV20-1, the J call TRBJ2-3; D possibly matches TRBD1 or TRBD2 (5 bases each). The CDR3 here is CSADGASTDTQYF. The CDR3 nucleotides are TGCAGTGCGGACGGGGCTAGCACAGATACGCAGTATTTT.